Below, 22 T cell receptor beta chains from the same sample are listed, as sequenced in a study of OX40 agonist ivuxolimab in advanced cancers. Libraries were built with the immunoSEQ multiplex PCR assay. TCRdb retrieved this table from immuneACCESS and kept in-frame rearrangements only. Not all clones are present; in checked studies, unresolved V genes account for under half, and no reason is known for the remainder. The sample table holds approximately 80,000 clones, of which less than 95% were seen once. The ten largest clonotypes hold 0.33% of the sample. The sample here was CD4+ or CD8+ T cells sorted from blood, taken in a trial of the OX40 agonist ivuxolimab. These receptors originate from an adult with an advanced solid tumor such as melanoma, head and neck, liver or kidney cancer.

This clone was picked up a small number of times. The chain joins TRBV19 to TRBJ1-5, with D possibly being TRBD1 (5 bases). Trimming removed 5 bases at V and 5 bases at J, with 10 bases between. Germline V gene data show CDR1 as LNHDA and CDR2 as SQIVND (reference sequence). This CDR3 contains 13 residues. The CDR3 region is CASSLTGDQPQHF. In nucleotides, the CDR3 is TGTGCCAGTAGTTTGACGGGGGATCAGCCCCAGCATTTT.

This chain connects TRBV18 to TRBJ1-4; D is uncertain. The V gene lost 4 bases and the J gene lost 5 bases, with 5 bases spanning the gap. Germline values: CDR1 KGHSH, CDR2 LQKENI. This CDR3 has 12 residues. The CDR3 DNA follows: TGTGCCAGCTCACGAGAAAATGAAAAACTGTTTTTT. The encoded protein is CASSRENEKLFF.

For the CDR3, the DNA is TGCAGCTACCAGTCCGCAGATACGCAGTATTTT. Its protein product is CSYQSADTQYF. This rearrangement joins TRBV29-1 to TRBJ2-3, with no clear D. This CDR3 is 11 amino acids long. Germline-derived CDR1 and CDR2 are SQVTM and ANQGSEA. V dropped 8 bases and J dropped 4 bases, with 10 bases sitting between them.

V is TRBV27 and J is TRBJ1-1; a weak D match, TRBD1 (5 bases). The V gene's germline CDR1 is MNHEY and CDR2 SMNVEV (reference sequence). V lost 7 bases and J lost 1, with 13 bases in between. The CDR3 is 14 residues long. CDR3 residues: CASNLEGSNTEAFF. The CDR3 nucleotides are TGTGCCAGCAACTTGGAGGGGTCGAACACTGAAGCTTTCTTT.

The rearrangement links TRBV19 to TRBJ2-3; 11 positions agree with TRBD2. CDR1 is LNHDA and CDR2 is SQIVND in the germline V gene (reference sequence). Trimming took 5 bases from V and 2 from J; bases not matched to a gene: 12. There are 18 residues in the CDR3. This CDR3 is CASSPDYTSGGLTDTQYF. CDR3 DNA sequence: TGTGCCAGTAGTCCCGACTACACTAGCGGGGGTCTCACAGATACGCAGTATTTT.

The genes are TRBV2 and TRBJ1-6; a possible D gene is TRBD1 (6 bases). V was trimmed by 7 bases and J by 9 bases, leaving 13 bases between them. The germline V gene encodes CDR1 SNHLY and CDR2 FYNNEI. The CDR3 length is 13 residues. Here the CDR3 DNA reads TGTGCCAGCAAAGCTGAGGGGGGTTCACCCCTCCACTTT. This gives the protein CASKAEGGSPLHF.

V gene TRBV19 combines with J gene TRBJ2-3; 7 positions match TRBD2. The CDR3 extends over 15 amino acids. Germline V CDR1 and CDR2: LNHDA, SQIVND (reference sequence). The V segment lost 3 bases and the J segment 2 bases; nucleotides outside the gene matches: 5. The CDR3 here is CASSIKRGYTDTQYF. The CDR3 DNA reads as TGTGCCAGTAGTATTAAGCGGGGTTACACAGATACGCAGTATTTT. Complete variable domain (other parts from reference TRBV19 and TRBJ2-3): DGGITQSPKYLFRKEGQNVTLSCEQNLNHDAMYWYRQDPGQGLRLIYYSQIVNDFQKGDIAEGYSVSREKKESFPLTVTSAQKNPTAFYLCASSIKRGYTDTQYFGPGTRLTVL.

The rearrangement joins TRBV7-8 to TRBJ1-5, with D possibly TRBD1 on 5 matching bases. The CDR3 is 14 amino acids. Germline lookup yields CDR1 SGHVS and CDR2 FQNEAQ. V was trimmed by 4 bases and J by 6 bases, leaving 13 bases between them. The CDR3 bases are TGTGCCAGCAGCTCCCGGGAGGGGTTTCAGCCCCAGCATTTT. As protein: CASSSREGFQPQHF.

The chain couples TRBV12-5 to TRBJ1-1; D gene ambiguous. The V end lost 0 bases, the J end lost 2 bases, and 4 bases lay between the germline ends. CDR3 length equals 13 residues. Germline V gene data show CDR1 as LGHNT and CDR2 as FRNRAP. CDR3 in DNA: TGTGCTAGTGGTTTGGTAGGTAACACTGAAGCTTTCTTT. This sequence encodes CASGLVGNTEAFF.

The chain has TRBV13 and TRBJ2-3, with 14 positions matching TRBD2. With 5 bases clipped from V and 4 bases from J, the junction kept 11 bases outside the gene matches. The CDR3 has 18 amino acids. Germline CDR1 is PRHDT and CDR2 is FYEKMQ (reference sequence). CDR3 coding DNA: TGTGCCAGCAGCGCCACCGGGACTAGCGGGGGAATAGCAGATACGCAGTATTTT. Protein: CASSATGTSGGIADTQYF.

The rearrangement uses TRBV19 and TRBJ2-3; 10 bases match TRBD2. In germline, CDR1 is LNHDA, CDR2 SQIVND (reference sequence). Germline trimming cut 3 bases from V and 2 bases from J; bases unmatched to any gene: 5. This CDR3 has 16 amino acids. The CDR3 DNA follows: TGTGCCAGTAGTATCGGACTAGCGGCTTTCACAGATACGCAGTATTTT. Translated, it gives CASSIGLAAFTDTQYF.

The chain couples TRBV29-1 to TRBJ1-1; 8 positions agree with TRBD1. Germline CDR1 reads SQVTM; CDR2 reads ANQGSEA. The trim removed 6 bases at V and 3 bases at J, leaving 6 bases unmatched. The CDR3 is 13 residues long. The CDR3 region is CSVLGQGHTEAFF. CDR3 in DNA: TGCAGCGTCCTCGGACAGGGTCACACTGAAGCTTTCTTT.

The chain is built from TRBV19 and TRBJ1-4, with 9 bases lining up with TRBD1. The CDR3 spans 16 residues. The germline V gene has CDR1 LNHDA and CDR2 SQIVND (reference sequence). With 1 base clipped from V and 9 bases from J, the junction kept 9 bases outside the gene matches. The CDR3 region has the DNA TGTGCCAGTAGTATAGCGGGACAGGGAACCGTGAAAAAACTGTTTTTT. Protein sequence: CASSIAGQGTVKKLFF.

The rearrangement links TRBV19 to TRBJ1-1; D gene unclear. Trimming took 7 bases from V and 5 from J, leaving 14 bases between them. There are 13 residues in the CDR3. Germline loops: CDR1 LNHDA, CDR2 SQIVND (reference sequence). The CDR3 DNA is TGTGCCAGTAAGATCGCGGCTGGGACTGAAGCTTTCTTT. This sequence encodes CASKIAAGTEAFF.

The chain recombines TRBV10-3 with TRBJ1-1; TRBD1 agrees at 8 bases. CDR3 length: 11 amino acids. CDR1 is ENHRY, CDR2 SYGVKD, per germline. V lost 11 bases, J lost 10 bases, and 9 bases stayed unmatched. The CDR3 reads CASQGAVGAFF. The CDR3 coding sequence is TGTGCCTCCCAGGGGGCGGTTGGAGCTTTCTTT.

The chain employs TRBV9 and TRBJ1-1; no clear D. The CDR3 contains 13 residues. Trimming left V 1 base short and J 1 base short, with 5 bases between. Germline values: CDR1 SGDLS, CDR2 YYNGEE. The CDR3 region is CASSVRENTEAFF. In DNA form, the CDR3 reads TGTGCCAGCAGCGTAAGGGAGAACACTGAAGCTTTCTTT.

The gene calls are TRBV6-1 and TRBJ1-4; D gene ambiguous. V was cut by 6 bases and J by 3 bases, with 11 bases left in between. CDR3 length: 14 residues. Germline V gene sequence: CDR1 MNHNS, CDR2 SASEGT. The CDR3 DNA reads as TGTGCCAGCAGGGTTATCGGGCCTAATGAAAAACTGTTTTTT. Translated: CASRVIGPNEKLFF.

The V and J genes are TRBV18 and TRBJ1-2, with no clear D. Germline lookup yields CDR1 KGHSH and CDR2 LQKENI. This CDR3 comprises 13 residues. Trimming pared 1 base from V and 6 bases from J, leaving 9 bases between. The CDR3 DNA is TGTGCCAGCTCACCACAAAAAAGAGATGGCTACACCTTC. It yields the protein CASSPQKRDGYTF.

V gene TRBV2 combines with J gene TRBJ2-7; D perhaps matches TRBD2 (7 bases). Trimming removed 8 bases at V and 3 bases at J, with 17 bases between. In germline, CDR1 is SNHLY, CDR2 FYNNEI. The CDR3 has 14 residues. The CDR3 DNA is TGTGCCAGCCGTTCCAAGGGGGGGTACTACGAGCAGTACTTC. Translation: CASRSKGGYYEQYF.

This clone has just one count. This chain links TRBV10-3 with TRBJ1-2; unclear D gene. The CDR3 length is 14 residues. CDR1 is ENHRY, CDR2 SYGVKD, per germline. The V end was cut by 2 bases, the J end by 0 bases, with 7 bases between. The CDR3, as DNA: TGTGCCATCAGTGAGACTTTAGCTAACTATGGCTACACCTTC. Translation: CAISETLANYGYTF.

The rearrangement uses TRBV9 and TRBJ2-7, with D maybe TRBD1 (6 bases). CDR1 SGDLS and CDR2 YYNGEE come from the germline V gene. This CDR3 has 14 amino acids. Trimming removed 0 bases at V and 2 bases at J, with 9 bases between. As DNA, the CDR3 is TGTGCCAGCAGCGTAGGGGACATAGCCTACGAGCAGTACTTC. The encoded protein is CASSVGDIAYEQYF.

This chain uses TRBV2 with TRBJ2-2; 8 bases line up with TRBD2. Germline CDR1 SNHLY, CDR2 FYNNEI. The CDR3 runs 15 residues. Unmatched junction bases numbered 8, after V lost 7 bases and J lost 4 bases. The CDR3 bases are TGTGCCAGCACAGACGGGGGGGCCGGCACCGGGGAGCTGTTTTTT. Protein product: CASTDGGAGTGELFF.